This record concerns one T cell receptor beta chain sequence. Its specificity is unknown. Random hexamers were used to reverse transcribe an amount of roughly 0.5 to 1 ug RNA. Amplification of the TCR beta CDR3 was carried out by immunoSEQ multiplex PCR, which spanned a total of 54 Vbeta and 13 Jbeta segments. One entry per CDR3 protein results from TCRdb running MiXCR on the immunoSEQ multiplex PCR reads. The table lists around 300,000 distinct CDR3 sequences, roughly nine tenths of them singletons. Negative isolation yielded the CD8+ and CD4+ T cells, while FACS enriched the TEMRA cells. This sample was taken from a study of CD8 T cells in Susac syndrome. General study points: It was acknowledged by the study that relatively few individuals were included in its TCR sequencing and HLA analysis.

The clonotype was recovered from a human donor with multiple sclerosis. The material sequenced was CD4+ T cells from PBMCs.

The CDR3: CASSRVEQPQHF. CDR3 bases: TGTGCCAGCAGTCGAGTAGAGCAGCCCCAGCATTTT. J is TRBJ1-5 and V is TRBV12-3 or TRBV12-4, with no clear D. V lost 5 bases and J lost 7, with 9 bases in between. CDR3 length: 12 amino acids.